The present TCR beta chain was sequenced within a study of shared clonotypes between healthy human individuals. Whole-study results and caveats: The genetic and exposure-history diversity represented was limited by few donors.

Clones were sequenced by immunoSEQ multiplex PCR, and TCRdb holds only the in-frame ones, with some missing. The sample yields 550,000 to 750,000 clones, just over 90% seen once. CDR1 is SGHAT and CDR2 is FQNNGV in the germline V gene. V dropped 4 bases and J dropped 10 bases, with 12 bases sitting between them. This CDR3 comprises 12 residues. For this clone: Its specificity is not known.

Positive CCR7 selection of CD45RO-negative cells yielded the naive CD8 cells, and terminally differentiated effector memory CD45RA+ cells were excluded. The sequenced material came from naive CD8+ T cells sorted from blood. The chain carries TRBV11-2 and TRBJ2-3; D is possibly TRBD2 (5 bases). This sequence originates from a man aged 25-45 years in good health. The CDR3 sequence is CASSSFQRAQYF. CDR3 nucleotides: TGTGCCAGCAGCTCCTTCCAGAGGGCGCAGTATTTT.